Listed below are T cell receptor beta chains from one sample, sequenced in a study of post-analysis software for immune sequencing data. From the PCR reads, TCRdb called clonotypes with MiXCR, one entry per CDR3 protein. Among 650,000 to 850,000 distinct CDR3 sequences listed, around 53% were seen once. Input material: blood. The receptors stem from a girl aged 10 to 17 with multiple sclerosis. CDR3s include the opening cysteine and the closing phenylalanine or tryptophan. A D gene is named only where the DNA matches it firmly. Rows give clone size only sometimes, using once, few, many, or a class for an expanded clone.

V	length	size	J	D	CDR3	DNA
TRBV6-1	15	NA	TRBJ2-5	NA	CASSEMEWGRETQYF	TGTGCCAGCAGTGAAATGGAGTGGGGGCGGGAGACCCAGTACTTC
TRBV7-6	13	NA	TRBJ2-1	TRBD1	CASSLLRQGQEFF	TGTGCCAGCAGCTTATTGCGCCAAGGACAGGAGTTCTTC
TRBV7-9	15	NA	TRBJ1-2	NA	CASSLAGARLYGYTF	TGTGCCAGCAGCTTAGCAGGGGCGAGGCTCTATGGCTACACCTTC
TRBV3-1	13	NA	TRBJ2-1	NA	CASSQGGEDEQFF	TGTGCCAGCAGCCAAGGGGGGGAGGATGAGCAGTTCTTC
TRBV20-1	14	once	TRBJ1-5	TRBD1	CSARSDRGGQPQHF	TGCAGTGCTAGATCGGACAGGGGGGGTCAGCCCCAGCATTTT
TRBV29-1	15	NA	TRBJ2-3	TRBD2	CSVEWLAGLTDTQYF	TGCAGCGTTGAATGGCTAGCGGGGCTCACAGATACGCAGTATTTT
TRBV29-1	17	few	TRBJ2-1	TRBD2	CSVEENSGGALRNEQFF	TGCAGCGTTGAAGAGAATAGCGGGGGGGCTTTGAGGAATGAGCAGTTCTTC
TRBV5-1	15	NA	TRBJ2-5	TRBD1	CASSLAPTGPKTQYF	TGCGCCAGCAGCTTGGCCCCGACAGGGCCAAAGACCCAGTACTTC
TRBV7-8	12	once	TRBJ1-1	NA	CATRAGDIEAFF	TGTGCCACCCGTGCAGGTGACATTGAAGCTTTCTTT
TRBV6-6	14	NA	TRBJ2-5	NA	CASTIRAGQETQYF	TGTGCCAGCACCATCAGGGCGGGGCAAGAGACCCAGTACTTC
TRBV5-8	15	few	TRBJ1-2	TRBD1	CASSWDRGPGRGYTF	TGTGCCAGCAGCTGGGACAGGGGCCCAGGGCGTGGCTACACCTTC
TRBV7-9	16	NA	TRBJ2-1	TRBD2	CASSLLRGGRNGEQFF	TGTGCCAGCAGCTTATTACGGGGGGGCCGAAACGGGGAGCAGTTCTTC
TRBV27	15	once	TRBJ2-7	TRBD2	CASSFLRENTYEQYF	TGTGCCAGCAGTTTTTTGCGGGAGAACACCTACGAGCAGTACTTC
TRBV20-1	15	few	TRBJ1-2	NA	CSARGLWDPNYGYTF	TGCAGTGCTAGAGGCCTATGGGACCCCAACTATGGCTACACCTTC
TRBV5-1	12	NA	TRBJ2-7	NA	CASSGGRNEQYF	TGCGCCAGCAGCGGGGGGCGGAACGAGCAGTACTTC
TRBV7-2	12	NA	TRBJ2-3	NA	CVSSYSTDTQYF	TGTGTCAGCAGTTATAGCACAGATACGCAGTATTTT
TRBV5-5	17	NA	TRBJ2-1	TRBD2	CASSSGPSGGPYNEQFF	TGTGCCAGCAGCTCAGGGCCTAGCGGGGGTCCCTACAATGAGCAGTTCTTC
TRBV6-5	13	once	TRBJ2-1	TRBD1	CASRGDRDNEQFF	TGTGCCAGCAGAGGAGACAGGGACAATGAGCAGTTCTTC
TRBV6-6	12	few	TRBJ2-7	NA	CASSHPLYEQYF	TGTGCCAGCTCCCACCCCCTCTACGAGCAGTACTTC
TRBV19	15	few	TRBJ2-3	NA	CASGLGGGPTDTQYF	TGTGCCAGTGGGCTAGGGGGAGGGCCCACAGATACGCAGTATTTT
TRBV10-3	15	NA	TRBJ1-2	TRBD1	CAISEAGQVAYGYTF	TGTGCCATCAGTGAAGCTGGACAGGTGGCTTATGGCTACACCTTC
TRBV6-1	15	few	TRBJ1-6	NA	CASRLERVRNSPLHF	TGTGCCAGCAGACTCGAACGCGTAAGGAATTCACCCCTCCACTTT
TRBV29-1	11	NA	TRBJ2-1	NA	CSVEGDNEQFF	TGCAGCGTTGAAGGGGACAATGAGCAGTTCTTC
TRBV4-1	17	NA	TRBJ2-3	TRBD2	CASSQQLAGGPADTQYF	TGCGCCAGCAGCCAGCAACTAGCGGGAGGGCCCGCAGATACGCAGTATTTT
TRBV6-5	16	few	TRBJ2-7	TRBD2	CASSYSRGGSTYEQYF	TGTGCCAGCAGTTACTCCCGGGGGGGATCCACCTACGAGCAGTACTTC
TRBV11-2	21	NA	TRBJ2-1	TRBD2	CASSPLKWATSGGSSYNEQFF	TGTGCCAGCAGCCCGTTAAAGTGGGCCACTAGCGGGGGGAGCTCCTACAATGAGCAGTTCTTC
TRBV20-1	13	NA	TRBJ1-2	NA	CSASTGSYYGYTF	TGCAGTGCCTCGACAGGTTCTTACTATGGCTACACCTTC